This TCR beta chain was sequenced in a study of T cell responses to AZD1222 COVID-19 vaccine. The table came from immunoSEQ multiplex PCR; TCRdb's copy has only in-frame clones and leaves some out. Found here are 92,000 or so clones, 85% to 90% of them singletons; the top ten hold 26%. The specimen comprised peripheral blood, sampled on day 0 of AZD1222 vaccination. The TCR comes from an adult in good health.

The CDR3 DNA reads TGTGCCTCCACGGGCCTCATTATAGCCCAGCATTTT. As protein: CASTGLIIAQHF. The chain carries TRBV28 and TRBJ1-5; D remains ambiguous. Trimming removed 11 bases from V and 11 bases from J, with 19 bases in between. Germline V CDR1 and CDR2: MDHEN, SYDVKM. This CDR3 region has 12 residues.